This TCR beta chain derives from a study of T cell repertoires in cytomegalovirus infection. Overall study: It can be stated that public TCR beta signatures indicated CMV infection as well as a matching HLA type.

This clonotype was detected a few times. Its antigen remains unknown. TCRdb reprocessed the reads via MiXCR and lists one record per CDR3 protein. The sample lists fewer than 350,000 distinct CDR3 sequences; 8% to 10% were seen once. The V segment lost 3 bases and the J segment 4 bases; nucleotides outside the gene matches: 5. CDR1 is SGHTA and CDR2 is FQGTGA in the germline V gene. This CDR3 spans 16 amino acids. The study, taken as a whole, reports: The cumulative frequency of public TCR beta families identified carriers of CMV plus the relevant HLA. Clonotype analysis showed dominance of the ex vivo response by HLA-C-restricted CMV-specific TCR beta clonotypes.

The gene calls are TRBV7-3 and TRBJ2-1; TRBD2 agrees at 11 bases. The sequence was collected from a human donor in good health (CMV status not recorded). Some clones in this sample may be carry-over from other donors' samples. The sample taken for sequencing was PBMCs. The CDR3 DNA is TGTGCCAGCAGCTTGCGTAGCGGGGGGGGGTACAATGAGCAGTTCTTC. Its translation is CASSLRSGGGYNEQFF. Using reference TRBV7-3 and TRBJ2-1 for the parts outside the CDR3, the full variable domain is GAGVSQTPSNKVTEKGKYVELRCDPISGHTALYWYRQSLGQGPEFLIYFQGTGAADDSGLPNDRFFAVRPEGSVSTLKIQRTERGDSAVYLCASSLRSGGGYNEQFFGPGTRLTVL.